This passage covers 27 T cell receptor beta chains from one sample sequenced in a study of cytomegalovirus exposure and HLA in healthy donors. Both 60 Vbeta primers and 13 Jbeta primers went into the PCR. Measured with immunoSEQ multiplex PCR; TCRdb has only the in-frame clones, and not every one. The sample has about 160,000 clones; about three quarters are singletons. Sequencing was performed on PBMCs. The receptors shown here come from a man between 18 and 29 years old in good health and CMV-seropositive.

This sequence joins TRBV7-6 and TRBJ1-1; TRBD1 agrees at 8 bases. Germline CDR1 SGHVS, CDR2 FNYEAQ. CDR3 length equals 15 residues. Trimming removed 2 bases from V and 3 bases from J; junction bases left unmatched: 5. The CDR3 here is CASSLYAGGDTEAFF. The CDR3 nucleotides read TGTGCCAGCAGCTTATACGCAGGGGGCGACACTGAAGCTTTCTTT.

This clone was picked up a small number of times. V usage is TRBV18 and J usage is TRBJ2-1; TRBD1 matches at 7 bases. The CDR3 runs to 15 residues. V trimming: 5 bases; J trimming: 3 bases; junction bases outside the gene matches: 7. CDR1 and CDR2 from the germline V gene are KGHSH and LQKENI. The CDR3 bases are TGTGCCAGCTCAAACCGACAGGGCGGCTACAATGAGCAGTTCTTC. Encoded protein: CASSNRQGGYNEQFF.

The chain links TRBV15 to TRBJ2-1, with 7 positions matching TRBD2. The J segment lost 7 bases and the V segment lost 7 bases, leaving 7 bases of the junction unmatched. CDR1 is LNHNV and CDR2 is YYDKDF in the germline V gene (reference sequence). The CDR3 is 13 amino acids. CDR3 sequence reads: CATNGAGRNEQFF. The CDR3 coding sequence is TGTGCCACCAACGGAGCGGGACGGAATGAGCAGTTCTTC.

The genes are TRBV30 and TRBJ2-5; 7 bases align to TRBD1. Trimming removed 5 bases from V and 4 bases from J; junction bases left unmatched: 10. Germline CDR1 GTSNPN, CDR2 SVGIG (reference sequence). CDR3 length equals 14 residues. This CDR3 reads CAWGPTGPGETQYF. The CDR3 nucleotides are TGTGCCTGGGGTCCGACAGGGCCGGGAGAGACCCAGTACTTC.

This chain connects TRBV10-3 to TRBJ2-3; maybe TRBD1 (7 bases). Trimming left V 8 bases short and J 4 bases short, with 25 bases between. Per germline, CDR1 ENHRY and CDR2 SYGVKD. CDR3 length equals 17 residues. CDR3 amino acids: CAIRQIMTGTSSDTQYF. Written as DNA, the CDR3 is TGTGCCATCCGTCAGATTATGACAGGGACTTCTTCAGATACGCAGTATTTT.

V and J are TRBV11-2 and TRBJ1-2; 11 nucleotides match TRBD1. Looked up from germline, CDR1 is SGHAT and CDR2 is FQNNGV. This CDR3 contains 19 residues. Losses at the gene ends were 4 bases for V and 4 bases for J; bases not matched to a gene: 17. The CDR3 loop reads CASSSLRSDRGHAPYGYTF. The DNA for the CDR3 is TGTGCCAGCAGCTCCCTCCGATCGGACAGGGGGCACGCTCCCTATGGCTACACCTTC.

The chain combines TRBV25-1 with TRBJ1-1, with a tentative D call TRBD1 (6 bases). The CDR3 is 15 residues long. CDR1 and CDR2 from the germline V gene are MGHDK and SYGVNS. Trimming pared 5 bases from V and 2 bases from J, leaving 15 bases between. CDR3 coding DNA: TGTGCCAGCAGTAAGTCAGACAGGCTTAACACTGAAGCTTTCTTT. It is translated as CASSKSDRLNTEAFF.

This clone occurred a few times. The rearrangement joins TRBV5-4 to TRBJ1-1; maybe TRBD1 (6 bases). Germline CDR1 SGHNT, CDR2 YYREEE (reference sequence). Trimming cost V 4 bases and J 4 bases, with 11 bases left between them. The CDR3 contains 13 residues. The CDR3 here is CASSGQRVTEAFF. DNA for the CDR3: TGTGCCAGCAGCGGACAGAGGGTCACTGAAGCTTTCTTT.

This clone was counted only a few times. The chain employs TRBV2 and TRBJ2-7, with D possibly being TRBD1 (5 bases). The V end was cut by 4 bases, the J end by 6 bases, with 19 bases between. The CDR3 sequence is 15 residues long. In germline, CDR1 is SNHLY, CDR2 FYNNEI. The CDR3 DNA is TGTGCCAGCAGTGGCGAGGCCCGGCTAGGGGCCGAGCAGTACGTC. Protein: CASSGEARLGAEQYV.

V gene TRBV30 combines with J gene TRBJ1-1; no clear D gene. The CDR3 is 13 residues long. Trimming left V 4 bases short and J 1 base short, with 10 bases between. Germline V gives CDR1 GTSNPN, CDR2 SVGIG (reference sequence). The CDR3 reads CAWMTHGNTEAFF. CDR3 in DNA: TGTGCCTGGATGACTCATGGGAACACTGAAGCTTTCTTT.

The gene calls are TRBV11-3 and TRBJ2-7, with a tentative D call TRBD1 (6 bases). Between the trimmed V and J ends, which lost 5 bases and 3 bases, there was a span of 11 bases. Germline V gene sequence: CDR1 SGHNT, CDR2 YENEEA. This CDR3 region has 13 residues. CDR3 sequence reads: CASSPGQYYEQYV. In nucleotides, the CDR3 is TGTGCCAGCAGCCCAGGACAGTACTACGAGCAGTACGTC.

CDR3 protein: CASSFRTSGGRNEQFF. The CDR3 DNA is TGCGCCAGCAGCTTCCGGACTAGCGGGGGACGGAATGAGCAGTTCTTC. The rearrangement links TRBV5-1 to TRBJ2-1; 13 bases agree with TRBD2. The V gene's germline CDR1 is SGHRS and CDR2 YFSETQ. The CDR3 contains 16 residues. V gave up 2 bases and J gave up 7 bases; unmatched junction bases: 6.

This clone was recorded only once. The chain combines TRBV7-3 with TRBJ2-5; 8 bases map to TRBD2. The trim removed 1 base at V and 4 bases at J, leaving 8 bases unmatched. The germline V gene has CDR1 SGHTA and CDR2 FQGTGA. There are 16 residues in the CDR3. Here the CDR3 reads CASSLNGGGIVETQYF. DNA of the CDR3: TGTGCCAGCAGCTTAAATGGCGGGGGGATTGTAGAGACCCAGTACTTC.

This chain uses TRBV11-2 with TRBJ2-5, with 9 bases matching TRBD2. Germline assignment: CDR1 SGHAT and CDR2 FQNNGV. The CDR3 loop spans 15 amino acids. The V and J ends lost 5 bases and 5 bases, in that order; junction bases with no gene match: 9. This CDR3 is CASSPFAGGRETQYF. In nucleotides, the CDR3 is TGTGCCAGCAGCCCGTTTGCGGGGGGGCGCGAGACCCAGTACTTC. The variable domain in full, completed from reference TRBV11-2 and TRBJ2-5, reads EAGVAQSPRYKIIEKRQSVAFWCNPISGHATLYWYQQILGQGPKLLIQFQNNGVVDDSQLPKDRFSAERLKGVDSTLKIQPAKLEDSAVYLCASSPFAGGRETQYFGPGTRLLVL.

This sequence joins TRBV28 and TRBJ1-2; possibly TRBD1 for D (5 bases). V was cut by 9 bases and J by 3 bases, with 17 bases left in between. The CDR3 consists of 14 residues. In germline, CDR1 is MDHEN, CDR2 SYDVKM. CDR3 nucleotide sequence: TGTGCCAGTAAGCCTCTAACAGGATACTATGGCTACACCTTC. It codes for CASKPLTGYYGYTF.

Concerning this clone itself: An end of the junction does not agree with germline; a read error may underlie this. The gene calls are TRBV28 and TRBJ1-5; the match to TRBD1 covers 12 bases. This CDR3 region has 15 residues. Per germline, CDR1 MDHEN and CDR2 SYDVKM. The CDR3 here is CASSLGGGQGANQAF. Here the CDR3 DNA reads TGTGCCAGCAGTTTAGGGGGGGGACAGGGGGCGAATCAAGCTTTT.

The chain has TRBV7-9 and TRBJ1-2; TRBD1 aligns across 9 bases. Trimming at V came to 5 bases and at J to 9 bases, leaving 7 bases not matched to a gene. Germline V lookup: CDR1 SEHNR, CDR2 FQNEAQ (reference sequence). This CDR3 has 13 amino acids. The CDR3 loop reads CASSLGTGNSYTF. In nucleotides, the CDR3 is TGTGCCAGCAGCCTTGGGACAGGGAACAGCTACACCTTC. The full variable domain, its missing parts supplied by reference TRBV7-9 and TRBJ1-2, is DTGVSQNPRHKITKRGQNVTFRCDPISEHNRLYWYRQTLGQGPEFLTYFQNEAQLEKSRLLSDRFSAERPKGSFSTLEIQRTEQGDSAMYLCASSLGTGNSYTFGSGTRLTVV.

The chain joins TRBV6-1 to TRBJ1-2; D is uncertain. Germline loops: CDR1 MNHNS, CDR2 SASEGT. The CDR3 has 14 amino acids. V lost 0 bases to trimming and J lost 4 bases, with 9 bases between them. DNA for the CDR3: TGTGCCAGCAGTGAAGCGAGCACAGCCTATGGCTACACCTTC. It codes for CASSEASTAYGYTF.

This clone was observed a few times. The limits of the CDR3 on the DNA are not certain, so only TCRdb's listed CDR3 is given. This chain uses TRBV6-5 with TRBJ1-5. CDR1 and CDR2 (germline): MNHEY, SVGAGI. The CDR3 comprises 13 residues, both ends counted. CDR3 protein: CASSSSSNQPQHF.

V usage is TRBV5-1 and J usage is TRBJ2-7, with TRBD2 as a possible D gene (6 bases). V lost 0 bases and J 3 bases, leaving 13 bases between the germline ends. There are 15 residues in the CDR3. Germline CDR1 and CDR2: SGHRS and YFSETQ. The DNA of the CDR3 is TGCGCCAGCAGCTTGGATGGCGGGAACTACTACGAGCAGTACGTC. It codes for CASSLDGGNYYEQYV.

The rearrangement uses TRBV4-1 and TRBJ2-3; D gene ambiguous. CDR1 and CDR2 (germline): MGHRA, YSYEKL. Trimming stripped 1 base from V and 0 bases from J, with 11 bases between. This CDR3 region has 16 residues. CDR3 sequence: CASSQVDLVSTDTQYF. The CDR3 DNA reads as TGCGCCAGCAGCCAAGTGGATCTAGTAAGCACAGATACGCAGTATTTT.

This clone was seen once. The chain couples TRBV9 to TRBJ2-5; D may be TRBD2 (5 bases). The CDR3 runs to 15 residues. Trimming left V 4 bases short and J 1 base short, with 14 bases between. Germline lookup yields CDR1 SGDLS and CDR2 YYNGEE. This CDR3 is CASSPLVGVQETQYF. CDR3 DNA: TGTGCCAGCAGCCCCTTGGTCGGGGTCCAAGAGACCCAGTACTTC.

The genes are TRBV29-1 and TRBJ1-2, with TRBD1 matching 7 bases. Germline loops: CDR1 SQVTM, CDR2 ANQGSEA. The CDR3 has 16 residues. V was pared by 1 base and J by 3 bases, with 11 bases of the junction left unmatched. CDR3 nucleotide sequence: TGCAGCGTTGAAGGGGAAGGCAGGGGGGAATACTATGGCTACACCTTC. It translates to CSVEGEGRGEYYGYTF.

This chain connects TRBV27 to TRBJ1-1; 9 positions agree with TRBD1. The CDR3 is 16 residues long. The V gene's germline CDR1 is MNHEY and CDR2 SMNVEV (reference sequence). V lost 5 bases and J lost 4; bases outside the gene matches: 11. CDR3 region: CASSLRTGVFSTEAFF. CDR3 in DNA: TGTGCCAGCAGTCTTAGGACAGGGGTGTTCAGCACTGAAGCTTTCTTT.

The rearrangement uses TRBV5-6 and TRBJ1-2; TRBD1 aligns across 10 bases. Trimming took 5 bases from V and 6 from J; bases not matched to a gene: 16. The CDR3 is made up of 17 amino acids. CDR1 SGHDT and CDR2 YYEEEE come from the germline V gene. The CDR3 sequence: CASSQGYVDRGIDGYTF. Here the CDR3 DNA reads TGTGCCAGCAGTCAGGGATACGTGGACAGGGGGATTGATGGCTACACCTTC.

The table lists this clone with a count of one. V and J are TRBV10-3 and TRBJ2-1, with 10 positions matching TRBD2. This CDR3 comprises 14 residues. Germline CDR1 ENHRY, CDR2 SYGVKD. Trimming removed 11 bases from V and 2 bases from J; junction bases left unmatched: 6. The CDR3 DNA sequence: TGTGCCGCCAGCGGGGGGGACACCTACAATGAGCAGTTCTTC. Translating it yields CAASGGDTYNEQFF.

This clone was detected once. The gene calls are TRBV28 and TRBJ2-7; no clear D. Germline CDR1 is MDHEN and CDR2 is SYDVKM. This CDR3 comprises 13 residues. With 8 bases removed from V and 0 bases from J, the gap between germline ends came to 11 bases. CDR3 DNA sequence: TGTGCCAGCGGGCTGGGCTCCTCCTACGAGCAGTACGTC. As protein: CASGLGSSYEQYV.